A single sample is the source of the 21 T cell receptor beta chains below, sequenced in a study of blood T cell repertoires in COVID-19. Here immunoSEQ multiplex PCR was the method, and the copy in TCRdb shows in-frame clones only, minus some. Found here are under 200,000 clones, around 80% of them singletons; the top ten hold 15% to 20%. The specimen was PBMCs or T cells enriched from blood (not recorded which). These TCRs come from an older woman in a cohort exposed to, infected with or recovered from COVID-19 (not recorded which).

This chain connects TRBV6-5 to TRBJ2-7; TRBD2 is a possible D gene (5 bases). This CDR3 comprises 14 residues. Germline V lookup: CDR1 MNHEY, CDR2 SVGAGI. The V and J ends lost 2 bases and 2 bases respectively, with 10 bases between them. DNA for the CDR3: TGTGCCAGCAGTTACCAGCGGATTACCTACGAGCAGTACTTC. This gives the protein CASSYQRITYEQYF.

The chain couples TRBV10-3 to TRBJ1-1; 9 nucleotides line up with TRBD1. With 6 bases clipped from V and 0 bases from J, the junction kept 5 bases outside the gene matches. This CDR3 has 15 residues. The germline V gene encodes CDR1 ENHRY and CDR2 SYGVKD. CDR3 nucleotides: TGTGCCATCAGAGGGACAGGGACCATGAACACTGAAGCTTTCTTT. This codes for CAIRGTGTMNTEAFF.

This chain joins TRBV5-1 and TRBJ2-3, with 12 nucleotides matching TRBD2. This CDR3 comprises 18 residues. Germline V gives CDR1 SGHRS, CDR2 YFSETQ. The V gene end was trimmed by 1 base and the J gene end by 3 bases; junction bases not matched to a gene: 9. The CDR3 loop is CASSLWTATSGSTDTQYF. The CDR3 bases are TGCGCCAGCAGCTTGTGGACAGCGACTAGCGGGAGTACAGATACGCAGTATTTT.

The chain is built from TRBV28 and TRBJ1-2; D is unresolved. The germline gives CDR1 MDHEN, CDR2 SYDVKM. Trimming took off 5 bases at V and 8 bases at J, with 21 bases between the two ends. The CDR3 is made up of 15 amino acids. The CDR3 is CASSPPDSHAWGYTF. DNA for the CDR3: TGTGCCAGCAGTCCCCCAGATTCCCACGCCTGGGGCTACACCTTC.

V usage is TRBV5-5 and J usage is TRBJ1-2; maybe TRBD1 (6 bases). The germline V gene encodes CDR1 SGHKS and CDR2 YYEKEE (reference sequence). The CDR3 has 16 residues. The V end was cut by 3 bases, the J end by 0 bases, with 15 bases between. CDR3 DNA: TGTGCCAGCAGCTCGTTACAGGGCGAAGCTAACTATGGCTACACCTTC. This encodes CASSSLQGEANYGYTF. Full variable domain (outside the CDR3, taken from reference TRBV5-5 and TRBJ1-2): DAGVTQSPTHLIKTRGQQVTLRCSPISGHKSVSWYQQVLGQGPQFIFQYYEKEERGRGNFPDRFSARQFPNYSSELNVNALLLGDSALYLCASSSLQGEANYGYTFGSGTRLTVV.

The chain carries TRBV4-3 and TRBJ2-3, with TRBD2 identical over 7 bases. The CDR3 contains 15 residues. Germline V lookup: CDR1 LGHNA, CDR2 YSLEER. Unmatched junction bases numbered 6, after V lost 5 bases and J lost 1 base. CDR3 coding DNA: TGCGCCAGCAGCGATAGCGGGTTGGGCACAGATACGCAGTATTTT. Protein product: CASSDSGLGTDTQYF.

The rearrangement joins TRBV6-5 to TRBJ2-3; a possible D gene is TRBD1 (6 bases). The CDR3 is made up of 14 amino acids. Germline V CDR1 and CDR2: MNHEY, SVGAGI. V was trimmed by 6 bases and J by 5 bases, leaving 15 bases between them. Written as DNA, the CDR3 is TGTGCCAGCAGCCGAGGGGGAATGGGAGATACGCAGTATTTT. Amino acid sequence: CASSRGGMGDTQYF.

The chain recombines TRBV10-2 with TRBJ1-2; tentative D call: TRBD1 (6 bases). V lost 2 bases, J lost 8 bases, and 15 bases lay in between. CDR1 is WSHSY and CDR2 is SAAADI in the germline V gene. The CDR3 contains 14 residues. CDR3 sequence reads: CASSEMGHLSGYTF. The DNA for the CDR3 is TGCGCCAGCAGTGAGATGGGACACCTCTCCGGCTACACCTTC.

This sequence joins TRBV4-1 and TRBJ2-1, with 10 bases lining up with TRBD2. The CDR3 is 15 residues long. V lost 1 base to trimming and J lost 10 bases; unmatched junction nucleotides: 7. Germline values: CDR1 MGHRA, CDR2 YSYEKL. This CDR3 reads CASSQVASGRGEQFF. Written as DNA, the CDR3 is TGCGCCAGCAGCCAAGTCGCTAGCGGGAGAGGGGAGCAGTTCTTC.

V and J are TRBV30 and TRBJ2-5; D perhaps matches TRBD2 (5 bases). Trimming stripped 3 bases from V and 1 base from J, with 6 bases between. This CDR3 region has 12 residues. From germline, CDR1 is GTSNPN and CDR2 SVGIG (reference sequence). The CDR3: CAWSLAQETQYF. CDR3 coding DNA: TGTGCCTGGAGCCTAGCCCAAGAGACCCAGTACTTC. The complete variable domain, with remaining parts taken from reference TRBV30 and TRBJ2-5, reads SQTIHQWPATLVQPVGSPLSLECTVEGTSNPNLYWYRQAAGRGLQLLFYSVGIGQISSEVPQNLSASRPQDRQFILSSKKLLLSDSGFYLCAWSLAQETQYFGPGTRLLVL.

The gene calls are TRBV11-2 and TRBJ2-7, with unresolved D. CDR3 length: 13 amino acids. The germline V and J ends were trimmed by 0 bases and 3 bases, with 6 bases remaining between them. Germline V gene sequence: CDR1 SGHAT, CDR2 FQNNGV. The CDR3 reads CASSLDVGYEQYF. CDR3 sequence (DNA): TGTGCCAGCAGCTTAGATGTCGGCTACGAGCAGTACTTC.

This clone was detected a few times. The gene calls are TRBV19 and TRBJ2-1; weak D call: TRBD2 (6 bases). The CDR3 totals 14 residues. Trimming took off 9 bases at V and 8 bases at J, with 20 bases between the two ends. In germline, CDR1 is LNHDA, CDR2 SQIVND (reference sequence). The CDR3 here is CASQYRFGGYEQFF. The CDR3 region has the DNA TGTGCCAGCCAATATCGATTCGGGGGTTATGAGCAGTTCTTC.

V gene TRBV10-3 combines with J gene TRBJ1-5; D gene ambiguous. The CDR3 contains 12 residues. Germline V gene data show CDR1 as ENHRY and CDR2 as SYGVKD. Trimming pared 6 bases from V and 3 bases from J, leaving 6 bases between. CDR3 DNA sequence: TGTGCCATCAGGGGCGACAATCAGCCCCAGCATTTT. This translates into CAIRGDNQPQHF.

This CDR3 reads CASSVASSGSSGELFF. CDR3 nucleotide sequence: TGTGCCAGCAGCGTAGCCAGTAGCGGGAGTTCCGGGGAGCTGTTTTTT. V and J are TRBV9 and TRBJ2-2; 9 nucleotides line up with TRBD2. The CDR3 sequence is 16 residues long. The germline V gene has CDR1 SGDLS and CDR2 YYNGEE. V gave up 0 bases and J gave up 6 bases; unmatched junction bases: 6.

This chain uses TRBV3-1 (or the pseudogene TRBV3-2) with TRBJ1-5; no definite D call. Germline assignment: CDR1 LGHDT and CDR2 YNNKEL (reference sequence). The CDR3 extends over 13 amino acids. Trimming stripped 0 bases from V and 7 bases from J, with 7 bases between. The CDR3 loop is CASSQELGQPQHF. CDR3 bases: TGTGCCAGCAGCCAAGAACTGGGCCAGCCCCAGCATTTT.

The rearrangement joins TRBV4-1 to TRBJ1-5; TRBD1 agrees at 7 bases. V was clipped by 4 bases and J by 0 bases; unmatched bases: 24. The CDR3 loop spans 22 amino acids. Germline V gene data show CDR1 as MGHRA and CDR2 as YSYEKL. This CDR3 is CASSLRQRQGTTGLYSNQPQHF. CDR3 in DNA: TGCGCCAGCAGCCTACGCCAGAGACAGGGTACCACCGGGTTATATAGCAATCAGCCCCAGCATTTT.

The chain recombines TRBV19 with TRBJ2-1, with 10 positions matching TRBD2. CDR1 and CDR2 (germline): LNHDA, SQIVND (reference sequence). The CDR3 is 16 residues long. V was pared by 8 bases and J by 4 bases, with 11 bases of the junction left unmatched. The CDR3: CASSRTGTSAYNEQFF. The CDR3 bases are TGTGCCAGTTCTAGGACCGGGACTAGCGCGTACAATGAGCAGTTCTTC.

The rearrangement uses TRBV18 and TRBJ2-1; D call uncertain. This CDR3 contains 15 residues. CDR1 and CDR2 from the germline V gene are KGHSH and LQKENI. Trimming removed 1 base from V and 5 bases from J, with 12 bases in between. The CDR3 spells CASSPQLSSHNEQFF. The CDR3 coding sequence is TGTGCCAGCTCACCACAACTCTCAAGCCACAATGAGCAGTTCTTC.

The chain is built from TRBV5-1 and TRBJ1-6; D gene unclear. This CDR3 is 14 amino acids long. Germline lookup yields CDR1 SGHRS and CDR2 YFSETQ. V shed 4 bases and J shed 11 bases, with 16 bases lying between them. The CDR3 loop reads CASSVTSIGTPLHF. The CDR3 DNA reads TGCGCCAGCAGCGTTACCTCCATCGGGACACCCCTCCACTTT.

The chain couples TRBV6-5 to TRBJ2-1; 8 bases match TRBD2. J was trimmed by 8 bases and V by 11 bases; bases with no gene match: 17. CDR1 and CDR2 (germline): MNHEY, SVGAGI. This CDR3 is 15 amino acids long. The CDR3 DNA is TGTGCCTCGCGGCGGGTAGCGGGATCCGGGTATGAGCAGTTCTTC. Translating gives CASRRVAGSGYEQFF.

This rearrangement joins TRBV11-2 to TRBJ2-7; weak D call: TRBD2 (7 bases). Trimming shortened V by 3 bases and J by 1 base, and 13 bases separated the two germline ends. The CDR3 spans 15 residues. Germline CDR1 SGHAT, CDR2 FQNNGV. CDR3 sequence: CASSFGRGLSYEQYF. The CDR3 DNA sequence: TGTGCCAGCAGCTTTGGGCGGGGGCTATCCTACGAGCAGTACTTC.